In this sample, the clone carrying this T cell receptor beta chain turned up many times. Its antigen is undetermined. From the PCR reads, TCRdb re-called clones with MiXCR. The table includes tens of thousands of clones, around 15% detected once. Patients were all untreated before their thyroid surgery. The sample belongs to a study of metastatic and nonmetastatic thyroid tumors. Findings of the study overall: For both blood and tumor, malignant thyroid tumors reportedly showed significantly higher TCR beta diversity than benign nodules did.

The source is a male donor with papillary thyroid cancer or a benign thyroid nodule (not recorded which). Some clones in this sample may be carry-over from other donors' samples. Sequenced: blood.

CDR3 sequence (DNA): TGTGCCAGCAGTACCATCACACAGGGAAACTATGGCTACACCTTC. This sequence encodes CASSTITQGNYGYTF. The V call is TRBV28, the J call TRBJ1-2, with D possibly matching TRBD1 (6 bases). CDR1 MDHEN and CDR2 SYDVKM come from the germline V gene. V lost 5 bases and J lost 2, with 15 bases in between. The CDR3 sequence is 15 residues long.